A selection of T cell receptor beta chains follows, all from one sample in a study of OX40 agonist ivuxolimab in advanced cancers. Repertoires were generated with immunoSEQ multiplex PCR, while TCRdb's copy carries only in-frame clones and drops some. The table has around 50,000 clones, 88% seen once; the top ten hold 6.5% to 9%. This specimen consisted of CD4+ or CD8+ T cells sorted from blood, obtained in a trial of the OX40 agonist ivuxolimab. The receptor source for this set is an adult with an advanced solid tumor such as melanoma, head and neck, liver or kidney cancer. Each CDR3 is given with its conserved first and last residue. The D gene is left open where the match is weak. Rows give clone size only sometimes, using once, few, many, or a class for an expanded clone.

V gene,clone size,CDR3 length,D gene,J gene,CDR3 protein,CDR3 DNA
TRBV10-1,NA,19,NA,TRBJ2-1,CASSDEAGIGISSYNEQFF,TGCGCCAGCAGTGATGAAGCAGGGATTGGGATAAGCTCCTACAATGAGCAGTTCTTC
TRBV4-2,NA,14,NA,TRBJ1-1,CASKGQAMNTEAFF,TGTGCCAGCAAGGGGCAGGCAATGAACACTGAAGCTTTCTTT
TRBV5-1,NA,14,NA,TRBJ1-1,CASSRDLMNTEAFF,TGCGCCAGCAGCCGGGACCTAATGAACACTGAAGCTTTCTTT
TRBV11-3,NA,15,TRBD2,TRBJ2-1,CASSLVAGEVYEQFF,TGTGCCAGCAGCTTAGTCGCGGGAGAAGTCTATGAGCAGTTCTTC
TRBV7-2,NA,14,NA,TRBJ2-1,CASSSGHKLDEQFF,TGTGCCAGCAGCTCGGGACATAAGCTCGATGAGCAGTTCTTC
TRBV18,NA,19,TRBD1,TRBJ1-4,CASSPKYRTGGAANEKLFF,TGTGCCAGCTCACCTAAGTATCGGACAGGGGGCGCGGCTAATGAAAAACTGTTTTTT
TRBV18,NA,13,NA,TRBJ1-1,CASSPLRGTEAFF,TGTGCCAGCTCACCACTAAGGGGGACTGAAGCTTTCTTT
TRBV19,once,15,TRBD2,TRBJ2-5,CASSSGGSRIETQYF,TGTGCCAGTAGTAGTGGCGGGAGTCGGATCGAGACCCAGTACTTC
TRBV28,NA,15,NA,TRBJ2-5,CASSLRTPGKETQYF,TGTGCCAGCAGTTTACGGACCCCGGGGAAGGAGACCCAGTACTTC
TRBV2,NA,14,NA,TRBJ2-7,CASSLGDLSYEQYF,TGTGCCAGCAGCCTCGGGGACTTAAGCTACGAGCAGTACTTC
TRBV30,once,10,NA,TRBJ2-5,CAWSGETQYF,TGTGCCTGGAGTGGAGAGACCCAGTACTTC
TRBV29-1,NA,14,NA,TRBJ2-6,CSVTAGEGANVLTF,TGCAGCGTTACTGCAGGGGAGGGGGCCAACGTCCTGACTTTC
TRBV27,NA,15,NA,TRBJ2-6,CASSLGGPGANVLTF,TGTGCCAGCAGTTTAGGGGGGCCTGGGGCCAACGTCCTGACTTTC
TRBV30,NA,13,NA,TRBJ2-7,CAWSYGRFLEQYF,TGTGCCTGGAGTTATGGACGGTTTTTGGAGCAGTACTTC
TRBV11-1,NA,15,TRBD2,TRBJ2-7,CASSLSSGAAYEQYF,TGTGCCAGCAGCTTAAGTAGCGGGGCCGCCTACGAGCAGTACTTC
TRBV10-2,NA,15,NA,TRBJ2-1,CASFPYRDNYNEQFF,TGCGCCAGCTTTCCCTACCGGGACAATTACAATGAGCAGTTCTTC
TRBV18,few,13,TRBD1,TRBJ1-2,CASSRQGDPDYTF,TGTGCCAGCTCACGACAGGGAGACCCGGACTACACCTTC
TRBV27,medium-sized,14,NA,TRBJ1-3,CASSLTPYGNTIYF,TGTGCCAGCAGTTTAACCCCCTATGGAAACACCATATATTTT
TRBV10-1,NA,16,NA,TRBJ2-1,CASSDRLANTYNEQFF,TGCGCCAGCAGTGACCGGTTAGCGAATACCTACAATGAGCAGTTCTTC
TRBV7-2,NA,13,TRBD1,TRBJ2-5,CASAGQGTETQYF,TGTGCCAGCGCGGGACAGGGTACGGAGACCCAGTACTTC
TRBV5-4,NA,13,NA,TRBJ1-2,CASSLDRYYGYTF,TGTGCCAGCAGCTTGGACAGGTACTATGGCTACACCTTC
TRBV18,NA,16,TRBD1,TRBJ2-7,CASSPPGTGVLYEQYF,TGTGCCAGCTCACCTCCTGGGACAGGGGTTCTCTACGAGCAGTACTTC
TRBV12-5,NA,15,TRBD1,TRBJ2-5,CASGPGTGDWETQYF,TGTGCTAGTGGCCCCGGGACAGGGGACTGGGAGACCCAGTACTTC
TRBV19,NA,14,TRBD1,TRBJ2-7,CASSSGTVSYEQYF,TGTGCCAGTAGTTCGGGGACAGTCTCCTACGAGCAGTACTTC
TRBV7-2,NA,15,NA,TRBJ2-1,CASSQNSGAYNEQFF,TGTGCCAGCAGCCAGAATAGTGGGGCTTACAATGAGCAGTTCTTC
TRBV7-3,NA,14,TRBD2,TRBJ2-1,CASSRLAGAYEQFF,TGTGCCAGCAGCCGACTAGCGGGAGCCTATGAGCAGTTCTTC
TRBV5-4,NA,12,NA,TRBJ1-2,CASSSGSYGYTF,TGTGCCAGCAGCTCAGGGTCCTATGGCTACACCTTC
TRBV10-2,NA,13,TRBD1,TRBJ2-1,CASMVDRYNEQFF,TGCGCCAGCATGGTGGACAGGTACAATGAGCAGTTCTTC
TRBV4-1,NA,16,NA,TRBJ1-6,CASSQDRRGVNSPLHF,TGCGCCAGCAGCCAAGATCGCAGGGGCGTGAATTCACCCCTCCACTTT
TRBV30,NA,13,NA,TRBJ2-7,CAWSAGATYEQYF,TGTGCCTGGAGTGCAGGGGCGACCTACGAGCAGTACTTC
TRBV27,NA,13,TRBD1,TRBJ1-1,CASRRSTGTEAFF,TGTGCCAGCAGGCGATCGACAGGGACTGAAGCTTTCTTT
TRBV6-5,NA,15,NA,TRBJ2-5,CASSSQGGGRETQYF,TGTGCCAGCAGCAGTCAGGGGGGGGGCAGGGAGACCCAGTACTTC
TRBV5-4,once,14,TRBD2,TRBJ2-7,CASRGDVAGVEQYF,TGTGCCAGCAGAGGGGACGTGGCGGGAGTCGAGCAGTACTTC
TRBV9,NA,12,NA,TRBJ2-5,CASSGNQETQYF,TGTGCCAGCAGCGGAAACCAAGAGACCCAGTACTTC
TRBV6-5,NA,15,NA,TRBJ2-4,CASSYWTGAKNIQYF,TGTGCCAGCAGTTACTGGACTGGGGCCAAAAACATTCAGTACTTC
TRBV4-3,NA,15,NA,TRBJ1-4,CASSQEVLSNEKLFF,TGCGCCAGCAGCCAAGAGGTGTTGAGCAATGAAAAACTGTTTTTT
TRBV10-1,NA,19,TRBD2,TRBJ2-1,CASSESRASGLGLSNEQFF,TGCGCCAGCAGTGAGTCGAGGGCTAGCGGCTTAGGGTTAAGCAATGAGCAGTTCTTC
TRBV6-6,NA,13,NA,TRBJ1-3,CASTAGIGNTIYF,TGTGCCAGCACCGCGGGGATCGGAAACACCATATATTTT
TRBV27,NA,15,NA,TRBJ1-2,CASSLSIVPSGGYTF,TGTGCCAGCAGTTTATCGATTGTCCCCTCGGGGGGCTACACCTTC
TRBV5-1,few,15,NA,TRBJ2-5,CASSLTTTNRETQYF,TGCGCCAGCAGCTTGACAACGACAAATCGGGAGACCCAGTACTTC
TRBV30,once,15,NA,TRBJ2-2,CAWSGTSKNTGELFF,TGTGCCTGGAGTGGGACTTCCAAAAACACCGGGGAGCTGTTTTTT
TRBV18,NA,16,NA,TRBJ1-3,CASSPYDSSSGNTIYF,TGTGCCAGCTCACCATATGACAGTAGCTCTGGAAACACCATATATTTT
TRBV6-1,once,16,TRBD2,TRBJ2-3,CASSVTGGSGADTQYF,TGTGCCAGCAGTGTCACGGGCGGGAGTGGGGCAGATACGCAGTATTTT
TRBV27,NA,18,TRBD1,TRBJ1-5,CASSLFFVDRGPSQPQHF,TGTGCCAGCAGTTTATTTTTCGTCGACAGGGGTCCCTCACAGCCCCAGCATTTT
TRBV11-2,once,15,TRBD2,TRBJ2-3,CASSSRLAGADTQYF,TGTGCCAGCAGCTCCAGACTAGCGGGAGCAGATACGCAGTATTTT
TRBV2,NA,12,NA,TRBJ1-1,CASSENYAEAFF,TGTGCCAGCAGTGAAAATTACGCTGAAGCTTTCTTT
TRBV2,NA,12,NA,TRBJ2-2,CASRLVAGELFF,TGTGCCAGCAGGTTGGTGGCCGGGGAGCTGTTTTTT
TRBV4-1,medium-sized,11,NA,TRBJ2-7,CASSQFYEQYF,TGCGCCAGCAGTCAATTCTACGAGCAGTACTTC
TRBV28,NA,15,TRBD1,TRBJ1-1,CASSLWGQGPTEAFF,TGTGCCAGCAGTTTATGGGGACAGGGTCCCACTGAAGCTTTCTTT
TRBV7-9,NA,16,TRBD2,TRBJ2-1,CASSLGLAGAIMEQFF,TGTGCCAGCAGCTTAGGTCTAGCGGGAGCGATTATGGAGCAGTTCTTC
TRBV5-1,once,13,NA,TRBJ1-1,CASSFTGNTEAFF,TGCGCCAGCAGCTTCACAGGGAACACTGAAGCTTTCTTT
TRBV30,NA,16,TRBD2,TRBJ2-7,CAWSLSGTSGSYEQYF,TGTGCCTGGAGTCTTTCAGGGACTAGCGGGAGCTACGAGCAGTACTTC
TRBV30,NA,13,NA,TRBJ2-7,CAWSRGDLYEQYF,TGTGCCTGGAGTCGCGGGGACCTCTACGAGCAGTACTTC
TRBV5-1,NA,15,NA,TRBJ2-5,CASSLTRPSQETQYF,TGCGCCAGCAGCTTAACTAGACCCTCCCAAGAGACCCAGTACTTC